The clone carrying this T cell receptor beta chain has just a few counts. Its antigen is unknown. Separate from the roughly 730-subject first cohort, the 120-subject validation cohort was the one that the donors belonged to. Some clones are missing from TCRdb's copy, which holds only in-frame ones; the method was immunoSEQ multiplex PCR. The sample has some 180,000 clones; 80% to 85% are singletons. The source of the sample is a study of cytomegalovirus exposure and HLA in healthy donors. This CDR3 comprises 15 residues. The V segment lost 0 bases and the J segment 5 bases; nucleotides outside the gene matches: 6. Germline V lookup: CDR1 SGHNT, CDR2 YYREEE (reference sequence). The study's findings and limits: Rare TCR sequences dominated, though some public TCRs recurred in many donors. The tendency of first-cohort TCR clusters to co-occur in the 130 or so validation repertoires was identified by a subsequent analysis.

The sample was PBMCs. The origin of this receptor is a woman aged 25 to 45 in good health and CMV-seronegative. J is TRBJ2-5 and V is TRBV5-4; 8 bases are shared with TRBD1. As DNA, the CDR3 is TGTGCCAGCAGCTTGGGGCCAGGGGGCTTGGAGACCCAGTACTTC. It translates to CASSLGPGGLETQYF.